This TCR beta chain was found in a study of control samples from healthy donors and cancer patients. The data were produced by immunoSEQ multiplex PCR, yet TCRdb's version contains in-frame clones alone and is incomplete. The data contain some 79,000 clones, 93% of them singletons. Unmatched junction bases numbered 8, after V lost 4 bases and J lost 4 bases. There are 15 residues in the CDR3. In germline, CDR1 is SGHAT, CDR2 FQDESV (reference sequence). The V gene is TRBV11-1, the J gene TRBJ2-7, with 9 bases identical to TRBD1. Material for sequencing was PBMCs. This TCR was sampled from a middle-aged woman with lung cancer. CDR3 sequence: CASSSTDRGVYEQYF. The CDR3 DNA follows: TGTGCCAGCAGCTCCACGGACAGGGGAGTTTACGAGCAGTACTTC.